A selection of T cell receptor beta chains follows, all from one sample in a study of T cell repertoires in cytomegalovirus infection. TCRdb re-called the reads through MiXCR, storing one row per CDR3 protein. The sample yields about 350,000 distinct CDR3 sequences, about a third seen once. The antigens for these receptors are not known. The source was cultured PBMCs, collected from culture after CMV antigen stimulation. The receptors were gathered from a human donor in good health (CMV status not recorded). Some clones in this sample may be carry-over from other donors' samples. Both conserved end residues are part of each CDR3. The order of the fields is J gene, V gene, clone size, D gene, CDR3 protein, CDR3 DNA. D genes are given only for firm matches. Clone size, where shown, is once, few, many, or a class for clones that have expanded.

TRBJ2-5	TRBV28	.	.	CASSFRGWETQYF	TGTGCCAGCAGTTTTCGGGGTTGGGAGACCCAGTACTTC
TRBJ1-4	TRBV7-2	.	.	CASSVDSFNEKLFF	TGTGCCAGCAGCGTTGACAGTTTTAATGAAAAACTGTTTTTT
TRBJ1-4	TRBV7-9	few	TRBD1	CASSRTTGDNEKLFF	TGTGCCAGCAGTCGGACGACAGGGGATAATGAAAAACTGTTTTTT
TRBJ2-3	TRBV11-3	.	.	CASSPRGTTDTQYF	TGTGCCAGCAGCCCCAGGGGAACCACAGATACGCAGTATTTT
TRBJ1-1	TRBV18	few	.	CASSPTGPTEAFF	TGTGCCAGCTCCCCCACGGGGCCGACTGAAGCTTTCTTT
TRBJ2-5	TRBV7-2	many	.	CASSLGHFEETQYF	TGTGCCAGCAGCTTAGGGCACTTCGAAGAGACCCAGTACTTC
TRBJ2-7	TRBV10-3	.	.	CATLPGPYYEQYF	TGTGCCACCCTTCCGGGACCATACTACGAGCAGTACTTC
TRBJ2-3	TRBV27	.	TRBD2	CASSSASGGYTDTQYF	TGTGCCAGCAGTTCGGCTAGCGGCGGCTACACAGATACGCAGTATTTT
TRBJ2-5	TRBV7-2	.	.	CASSPYNSGQETQYF	TGTGCCAGCAGCCCTTATAACTCAGGGCAAGAGACCCAGTACTTC
TRBJ2-7	TRBV4-3	.	.	CASSQGPAYEQYF	TGCGCCAGCAGCCAAGGGCCCGCCTACGAGCAGTACTTC
TRBJ1-1	TRBV12-3/TRBV12-4	once	.	CASSPPGRGSEAFF	TGTGCCAGCAGTCCACCGGGACGAGGCAGCGAAGCTTTCTTT
TRBJ2-5	TRBV2	.	.	CASRPNWKETQYF	TGTGCCAGCAGGCCAAACTGGAAAGAGACCCAGTACTTC
TRBJ2-7	TRBV20-1	.	TRBD1	CSARPWGTGNYEQYF	TGCAGTGCTAGACCCTGGGGGACAGGGAATTACGAGCAGTACTTC
TRBJ2-3	TRBV6-1	few	.	CASGLGQSWMDTQYF	TGTGCCAGCGGCCTAGGACAGTCCTGGATGGATACGCAGTATTTT
TRBJ2-1	TRBV7-2	many	.	CASSLNLASEQFF	TGTGCCAGCAGCTTAAACCTAGCGAGTGAGCAGTTCTTC
TRBJ2-7	TRBV7-3	.	TRBD2	CASSLPSGRAKQYF	TGTGCCAGCAGCTTACCTAGCGGGAGGGCCAAGCAGTACTTC
TRBJ1-4	TRBV10-3	.	.	CAISEATNEKLFF	TGTGCCATCAGTGAAGCAACTAATGAAAAACTGTTTTTT
TRBJ2-1	TRBV19	.	.	CASSIEVASNEQFF	TGTGCCAGTAGTATAGAGGTGGCATCTAATGAGCAGTTCTTC
TRBJ2-1	TRBV24-1	many	TRBD2	CATSDPLAGGYNEQFF	TGTGCCACCAGTGACCCTCTAGCGGGAGGTTACAATGAGCAGTTCTTC
TRBJ1-1	TRBV29-1	.	.	CSVGDTINTEAFF	TGCAGCGTTGGGGACACCATAAACACTGAAGCTTTCTTT
TRBJ1-6	TRBV28	many	TRBD1	CASSYRGAGSPLHF	TGTGCCAGCAGTTACAGGGGCGCAGGTTCACCCCTCCACTTT
TRBJ1-2	TRBV11-2	.	.	CASTPRQDGYTF	TGTGCCAGCACCCCCCGGCAGGATGGCTACACCTTC
TRBJ2-1	TRBV5-4	.	.	CASSPAGSGNEQFF	TGTGCCAGCAGCCCCGCCGGGAGCGGCAATGAGCAGTTCTTC
TRBJ2-5	TRBV20-1	.	TRBD1	CSAQDREVLAFQETQYF	TGCAGTGCTCAGGACAGGGAGGTGCTTGCATTCCAAGAGACCCAGTACTTC
TRBJ2-5	TRBV2	many	TRBD1	CASSGGQGQETQYF	TGTGCCAGCAGCGGCGGACAGGGCCAAGAGACCCAGTACTTC
TRBJ1-1	TRBV7-9	few	.	CASSLGIGSEAFF	TGTGCCAGCAGCTTAGGGATCGGCTCTGAAGCTTTCTTT
TRBJ2-1	TRBV19	few	TRBD2	CASSILAGVSSYNEQFF	TGTGCCAGTAGTATACTAGCGGGAGTCTCTTCCTACAATGAGCAGTTCTTC
TRBJ2-2	TRBV12-3/TRBV12-4	.	TRBD2	CAIRGLAGAGELFF	TGTGCCATCCGAGGGCTAGCGGGGGCCGGGGAGCTGTTTTTT
TRBJ2-5	TRBV19	.	TRBD1	CASSLGQGVMTQYF	TGTGCCAGTAGTTTGGGACAGGGGGTAATGACCCAGTACTTC